These T cell receptor beta chains were read from a single sample in a study of regulatory T cells in long-lasting Graves disease. TCRdb recomputed calls from the multiplex PCR reads with MiXCR, one row per CDR3 protein. The repertoire holds approximately 400,000 distinct CDR3 sequences, with 23% as singletons. This specimen consisted of peripheral blood mononuclear cells (PBMCs), obtained when the disease was refractory, from a patient treated with antithyroid drugs. Receptors were obtained from a female donor with Graves disease. Both conserved end residues are part of each CDR3. The D gene is left open where the match is weak. Some rows have no size entry. The others give once, few or many, or a class for an expanded clone.

clone_size,d_call,j_call,v_call,cdr3_aa,cdr3_nt
few,-,TRBJ1-1,TRBV7-2,CASSLRDSLNTEAFF,TGTGCCAGCAGCTTAAGAGACAGTTTGAACACTGAAGCTTTCTTT
few,-,TRBJ1-5,TRBV7-2,CASSLRAGNQPQHF,-
few,-,TRBJ1-2,TRBV16,CASSQSDYGYTF,TGTGCCAGCAGCCAATCCGACTATGGCTACACCTTC
-,TRBD2,TRBJ2-2,TRBV29-1,CSVVLAGGPWGRGELFF,TGCAGCGTTGTGCTAGCGGGAGGGCCCTGGGGTCGCGGGGAGCTGTTTTTT
-,-,TRBJ2-3,TRBV12-3/TRBV12-4,CASSSTGRYTQYF,TGTGCCAGCAGTTCGACCGGACGTTATACGCAGTATTTT
many,TRBD1,TRBJ2-7,TRBV20-1,CSAGDRGQYF,TGCAGTGCTGGTGACAGGGGGCAGTACTTC
-,-,TRBJ2-7,TRBV27,CASSLFSPSYEQYF,TGTGCCAGCAGTTTATTCAGTCCCTCCTACGAGCAGTACTTC
many,TRBD2,TRBJ2-7,TRBV6-9,CASSYGTLAGPAYEQYF,TGTGCCAGCAGTTACGGTACACTAGCGGGACCAGCCTACGAGCAGTACTTC
once,TRBD1,TRBJ1-3,TRBV6-2/TRBV6-3,CASRLTGDTGNTIYF,TGTGCCAGCAGGCTAACAGGGGACACTGGAAACACCATATATTTT
once,TRBD2,TRBJ2-1,TRBV19,CATRTHSGSADEQFF,TGTGCCACCAGGACACATAGCGGGAGTGCTGATGAGCAGTTCTTC
many,-,TRBJ2-7,TRBV20-1,CSATLLGYDSYEQYF,TGCAGTGCTACCCTTTTGGGGTACGACTCCTACGAGCAGTACTTC
many,-,TRBJ2-5,TRBV5-1,CASSFRSHGMGSQETQYF,TGCGCCAGCAGCTTCCGGAGCCACGGGATGGGTAGCCAAGAGACCCAGTACTTC
-,TRBD1,TRBJ2-5,TRBV28,CASSIHRGQGETQYF,TGTGCCAGCAGTATACACAGGGGGCAGGGAGAGACCCAGTACTTC
many,-,TRBJ1-5,TRBV28,CASSVNRDNQPQHF,TGTGCCAGCAGTGTTAACAGAGATAATCAGCCCCAGCATTTT
once,TRBD1,TRBJ2-1,TRBV9,CASSVEGTGPNEQFF,TGTGCCAGCAGCGTAGAGGGGACAGGGCCCAATGAGCAGTTCTTC
-,-,TRBJ1-2,TRBV10-3,CAISSPGTTYYGYTF,TGTGCCATCAGTTCACCGGGAACCACTTACTATGGCTACACCTTC
few,TRBD1,TRBJ1-6,TRBV4-3,CASSQAGQGIGSPLHF,TGCGCCAGCAGCCAGGCAGGACAGGGAATTGGTTCACCCCTCCACTTT
many,-,TRBJ2-5,TRBV12-3/TRBV12-4,CASSLVARQETQYF,TGTGCCAGCAGTTTAGTGGCCAGACAAGAGACCCAGTACTTC
many,-,TRBJ1-1,TRBV20-1,CSARLQLSNTEAFF,TGCAGTGCTAGATTACAGCTATCGAACACTGAAGCTTTCTTT
-,-,TRBJ2-7,TRBV12-3/TRBV12-4,CASSLNSGSYEQYF,TGTGCCAGCAGTCTAAATAGCGGATCCTACGAGCAGTACTTC
-,TRBD1,TRBJ2-7,TRBV28,CASSSSPGQGSNYEQYF,TGTGCCAGCAGTTCTAGCCCCGGACAGGGTTCGAACTACGAGCAGTACTTC
-,-,TRBJ2-4,TRBV2,CASSEQNIQYF,TGTGCCAGCAGCGAGCAAAACATTCAGTACTTC
-,-,TRBJ2-1,TRBV14,CASSQDLEGRQFF,TGTGCCAGCAGCCAAGATCTTGAAGGGCGGCAGTTCTTC
-,-,TRBJ2-2,TRBV5-1,CASSLGQAGELFF,TGCGCCAGCAGCTTGGGACAGGCCGGGGAGCTGTTTTTT
-,-,TRBJ2-2,TRBV10-3,CAIRTPMNTGELFF,TGTGCCATCAGGACACCAATGAACACCGGGGAGCTGTTTTTT
few,-,TRBJ1-1,TRBV5-1,CASSLGSTPEWEAFF,TGCGCCAGCAGCTTGGGCTCCACACCCGAATGGGAAGCTTTCTTT
many,-,TRBJ1-1,TRBV7-2,CASSLSPEGTEAFF,TGTGCCAGCAGCTTATCCCCCGAAGGTACTGAAGCTTTCTTT
few,-,TRBJ1-1,TRBV7-2,CASSPKTGRQAFF,TGTGCCAGCAGCCCTAAAACAGGGCGGCAAGCTTTCTTT
many,TRBD1,TRBJ2-5,TRBV30,CAWGQGIQETQYF,TGTGCCTGGGGACAGGGGATCCAAGAGACCCAGTACTTC
few,TRBD2,TRBJ2-5,TRBV7-9,CASSLLTSGRVSTETQYF,TGTGCCAGCAGCCTATTGACTAGCGGGAGAGTGAGTACAGAGACCCAGTACTTC
-,TRBD1,TRBJ2-2,TRBV14,CASSLGQGYTGELFF,TGTGCCAGCAGCTTGGGACAGGGCTACACCGGGGAGCTGTTTTTT
many,TRBD1,TRBJ2-5,TRBV5-4,CASSFYLTGASQETQYF,TGTGCCAGCAGCTTCTACTTGACAGGGGCGTCACAAGAGACCCAGTACTTC
many,TRBD2,TRBJ2-7,TRBV28,CASLPKGGSYEQYF,TGTGCCAGCCTCCCGAAGGGAGGGTCGTACGAGCAGTACTTC
few,-,TRBJ1-5,TRBV20-1,CSVLTRGALNQPQHF,TGCAGTGTCCTCACCCGAGGAGCCCTCAATCAGCCCCAGCATTTT
few,-,TRBJ1-1,TRBV5-1,CASKKEGGTEAFF,TGCGCCAGCAAAAAAGAAGGGGGTACTGAAGCTTTCTTT
few,TRBD2,TRBJ2-7,TRBV6-1,CATTGFTALRGEQYF,TGTGCCACCACGGGCTTCACCGCCTTGCGGGGGGAGCAGTACTTC
few,-,TRBJ1-1,TRBV20-1,CSARDGRGMNTEAFF,TGCAGTGCTAGAGATGGCAGGGGAATGAACACTGAAGCTTTCTTT
few,TRBD2,TRBJ2-7,TRBV29-1,CSVSTGGSGAYEQYF,TGCAGCGTTTCCACGGGGGGAAGCGGGGCCTACGAGCAGTACTTC
many,-,TRBJ2-3,TRBV28,CASSISGGTDTQYF,TGTGCCAGCAGTATTAGCGGAGGCACAGATACGCAGTATTTT
-,-,TRBJ2-1,TRBV5-1,CASSSGVGGPDEQFF,TGCGCCAGCAGCTCGGGGGTTGGGGGTCCCGATGAGCAGTTCTTC
-,TRBD2,TRBJ2-6,TRBV12-3/TRBV12-4,CASSFHTLAGGGANVLTF,TGTGCCAGCAGTTTCCACACACTAGCGGGGGGTGGGGCCAACGTCCTGACTTTC
many,TRBD1,TRBJ2-7,TRBV28,CASSLFRTGREQYF,TGTGCCAGCAGTTTATTTCGGACAGGGCGAGAGCAGTACTTC
once,-,TRBJ2-7,TRBV20-1,CSARDHRRSYEQYF,TGCAGTGCTAGAGATCACCGGAGGAGCTACGAGCAGTACTTC
few,TRBD1,TRBJ1-2,TRBV24-1,CATRGQGDGYTF,TGTGCCACCAGGGGACAGGGGGACGGCTACACCTTC
many,TRBD1,TRBJ1-1,TRBV2,CASRTGLRDTEAFF,TGTGCCAGCAGGACAGGGTTGAGGGATACTGAAGCTTTCTTT